The 17 T cell receptor beta chains reported below all come from one sample, sequenced in a study of cytomegalovirus exposure and HLA in healthy donors. The PCR made use of 60 Vbeta and 13 Jbeta primers. Assay used: immunoSEQ multiplex PCR; TCRdb lists only in-frame clones, some missing. The sample holds tens of thousands of clones. Sequencing was done on a sample of PBMCs. The receptors were sampled from a young woman in good health and CMV-seronegative.

V and J are TRBV11-2 and TRBJ2-7; 11 positions match TRBD1. The CDR3 spans 14 residues. J was trimmed by 6 bases and V by 1 base; bases with no gene match: 2. Germline assignment: CDR1 SGHAT and CDR2 FQNNGV. CDR3 DNA: TGTGCCAGCAGCTTAGGGACAGGGGGCGGCGAGCAGTACTTC. Amino acids: CASSLGTGGGEQYF.

The CDR3 here is CASSESAGEEPDTQYF. The CDR3 DNA follows: TGTGCCAGCAGTGAGTCGGCGGGAGAGGAGCCAGATACGCAGTATTTT. J is TRBJ2-3 and V is TRBV2, with TRBD2 matching 7 bases. Trimming removed 3 bases from V and 4 bases from J; junction bases left unmatched: 10. The CDR3 totals 16 residues. Germline CDR1 SNHLY, CDR2 FYNNEI.

The genes are TRBV7-9 and TRBJ2-1; a weak D match, TRBD2 (6 bases). The germline CDR1 and CDR2 sequences are SEHNR and FQNEAQ (reference sequence). V shed 3 bases and J shed 7 bases, with 19 bases lying between them. The CDR3 extends over 16 amino acids. The CDR3 is CASSFEAAPGGNEQFF. The CDR3 DNA reads TGTGCCAGCAGCTTCGAAGCGGCCCCTGGGGGGAATGAGCAGTTCTTC.

V is TRBV2 and J is TRBJ1-3; no firm D call. V was clipped by 7 bases and J by 9 bases, with 16 bases between them. This CDR3 spans 13 amino acids. From germline, CDR1 is SNHLY and CDR2 FYNNEI. The CDR3 DNA reads TGTGCCAGCAACGATGAGAGGGCCAGCACCATATATTTT. Protein product: CASNDERASTIYF.

This chain joins TRBV2 and TRBJ1-1; D remains unclear. V shed 0 bases and J shed 1 base, with 9 bases lying between them. Germline CDR1 reads SNHLY; CDR2 reads FYNNEI. The CDR3 has 15 residues. The CDR3 nucleotides read TGTGCCAGCAGTGAAGCGTCGGCAGGGAACACTGAAGCTTTCTTT. Translated: CASSEASAGNTEAFF.

The V and J genes are TRBV15 and TRBJ1-5; D is perhaps TRBD1 (5 bases). The length of the CDR3 is 17 residues. CDR1 and CDR2 from the germline V gene are LNHNV and YYDKDF (reference sequence). V shed 1 base and J shed 0 bases, with 13 bases lying between them. The CDR3 DNA reads as TGTGCCACCAGCAGAGGGGAGGTCGGGGGTAGCAATCAGCCCCAGCATTTT. Translated: CATSRGEVGGSNQPQHF.

The chain is built from TRBV25-1 and TRBJ1-1, with a weak D call TRBD1 (6 bases). The germline V and J ends were trimmed by 1 base and 3 bases, with 18 bases remaining between them. The CDR3 consists of 17 residues. From germline, CDR1 is MGHDK and CDR2 SYGVNS. CDR3 sequence (DNA): TGTGCCAGCAGTGAATTAGACGCCCGAACAGGGCACACTGAAGCTTTCTTT. Translation: CASSELDARTGHTEAFF.

The chain has TRBV2 and TRBJ2-1, with 11 nucleotides matching TRBD2. Germline V gene lookup returns CDR1 SNHLY and CDR2 FYNNEI. J lost 8 bases, V lost 3 bases, and 6 bases had no gene match. CDR3 length: 15 residues. This chain's CDR3 is CASSEASGGPDEQFF. The DNA for the CDR3 is TGTGCCAGCAGTGAGGCTAGCGGGGGGCCGGATGAGCAGTTCTTC.

This chain links TRBV10-3 with TRBJ2-7; TRBD1 is a possible D gene (6 bases). In germline, CDR1 is ENHRY, CDR2 SYGVKD. The CDR3 spans 15 residues. V was shortened by 10 bases and J by 0 bases, with 19 bases between the two germline ends. The chain's CDR3 is CATSPGEMVSYEQYF. In nucleotides, the CDR3 is TGTGCCACCTCCCCAGGGGAAATGGTCTCCTACGAGCAGTACTTC.

This chain connects TRBV7-8 to TRBJ2-7; D is possibly TRBD1 (7 bases). V shed 1 base and J shed 2 bases, with 24 bases lying between them. This CDR3 has 19 residues. Germline loops: CDR1 SGHVS, CDR2 FQNEAQ. In nucleotides, the CDR3 is TGTGCCAGCAGCTTAGGGATTATCGCGAACAGGGGAGGTACCTACGAGCAGTACTTC. Translating gives CASSLGIIANRGGTYEQYF.

This chain uses TRBV5-1 with TRBJ2-5; tentatively, D is TRBD2 (5 bases). Trimming took 1 base from V and 1 from J, leaving 8 bases between them. The CDR3 is made up of 14 amino acids. The germline CDR1 and CDR2 sequences are SGHRS and YFSETQ. CDR3 sequence (DNA): TGCGCCAGCAGCTTGACAGCGGCCCAAGAGACCCAGTACTTC. Translated, it gives CASSLTAAQETQYF.

The CDR3 here is CAWSQGQRNSPLHF. CDR3 DNA: TGTGCCTGGAGCCAGGGACAGCGTAATTCACCCCTCCACTTT. The chain carries TRBV30 and TRBJ1-6, with 7 bases that match TRBD1. The V gene's germline CDR1 is GTSNPN and CDR2 SVGIG (reference sequence). V gave up 3 bases and J gave up 6 bases; unmatched junction bases: 5. The CDR3 has 14 residues.

The V and J genes are TRBV12-5 and TRBJ1-1, with D uncertain. Germline V CDR1 and CDR2: LGHNT, FRNRAP. Trimming took off 2 bases at V and 1 base at J, with 8 bases between the two ends. The CDR3 totals 14 residues. CDR3 coding DNA: TGTGCTAGTGGTTTGAAGGGAGGGAACACTGAAGCTTTCTTT. This sequence encodes CASGLKGGNTEAFF.

The chain couples TRBV25-1 to TRBJ1-2; 9 bases fit TRBD1. V shed 4 bases and J 5 bases; nucleotides not matched to a gene: 5. The germline gives CDR1 MGHDK, CDR2 SYGVNS. CDR3 length equals 14 residues. CDR3 residues: CASSGGTGRYGYTF. CDR3 DNA sequence: TGTGCCAGCAGTGGGGGGACAGGGAGGTATGGCTACACCTTC.

This chain uses TRBV29-1 with TRBJ1-1; the D gene is possibly TRBD1 (6 bases). V was cut by 3 bases and J by 4 bases, with 12 bases left in between. CDR3 size: 13 residues. Germline V gene lookup returns CDR1 SQVTM and CDR2 ANQGSEA. The CDR3 sequence: CSVDSTGFTEAFF. CDR3 coding DNA: TGCAGCGTTGACTCAACAGGGTTCACTGAAGCTTTCTTT. Filled out from reference TRBV29-1 and TRBJ1-1, the complete variable domain reads SAVISQKPSRDICQRGTSLTIQCQVDSQVTMMFWYRQQPGQSLTLIATANQGSEATYESGFVIDKFPISRPNLTFSTLTVSNMSPEDSSIYLCSVDSTGFTEAFFGQGTRLTVV.

Points on this clone: One end of the junction does not line up with germline, which may come from a read error. V gene TRBV6-5 combines with J gene TRBJ2-1; 8 bases line up with TRBD2. The CDR3 has 15 residues. The germline V gene encodes CDR1 MNHEY and CDR2 SVGAGI. CDR3 residues: CASSISGNSDNEQFF. The DNA for the CDR3 is TGTGCCAGCAGCATTAGCGGGAACTCCGACAATGAGCAGTTCTTC.

The chain combines TRBV30 with TRBJ1-2, with no clear D. Deletions cut 6 bases from V and 5 bases from J, with 13 bases between. Per the germline V gene, CDR1 is GTSNPN and CDR2 is SVGIG (reference sequence). CDR3 length equals 12 residues. CDR3 in amino acids: CACTGLAYGYTF. The CDR3 DNA follows: TGTGCCTGCACGGGATTAGCATATGGCTACACCTTC.